The source of this TCR beta chain is a study of OX40 agonist ivuxolimab in advanced cancers. Germline CDR1 reads SGHDT; CDR2 reads YYEEEE. The CDR3 extends over 13 amino acids. Trimming left V 1 base short and J 9 bases short, with 11 bases between. This clone appeared a single time. Here immunoSEQ multiplex PCR was the method, and the copy in TCRdb shows in-frame clones only, minus some. This sample has 64,000 or so clones; roughly 84% occur once, and the top ten carry 0.7%. This specimen consisted of CD4+ or CD8+ T cells sorted from blood, obtained in a trial of the OX40 agonist ivuxolimab. The chain joins TRBV5-6 to TRBJ1-5; no clear D. This sequence originates from an adult with an advanced solid tumor such as melanoma, head and neck, liver or kidney cancer. CDR3 DNA sequence: TGTGCCAGCAGCTTGACACCCGCAGGGCCCCAGCATTTT. Protein product: CASSLTPAGPQHF.